This T cell receptor (beta chain) was recovered during a study of blood T cell repertoires in COVID-19. For the study at large: Acute and convalescent COVID-19 specimens originated in the United States, Italy and Spain.

The V gene end was trimmed by 5 bases and the J gene end by 1 base; junction bases not matched to a gene: 5. CDR1 SGHTA and CDR2 FQGTGA come from the germline V gene. This CDR3 has 15 amino acids. This table comes from immunoSEQ multiplex PCR, and its TCRdb copy is limited to in-frame clones, with some not included. Of 250,000 to 350,000 clones listed, over 80% were seen once; the top ten hold 6.3%. Seattle researchers signed up patients amid active infection and tracked them longitudinally. Material for sequencing was peripheral blood. This chain links TRBV7-3 with TRBJ2-3; TRBD2 agrees at 8 bases. The sequence was obtained from a woman between 50 and 59 years old with COVID-19, enrolled during active disease. CDR3 sequence: CASSPTSGGTDTQYF. The CDR3 DNA is TGTGCCAGCAGCCCCACTAGCGGAGGCACAGATACGCAGTATTTT.